This is a list of T cell receptor beta chains from one sample in a study of read filtering for tumor transcriptome and immune sequencing. TCRdb itself ran the reads through MiXCR, one entry per CDR3 protein. Of some 40,000 distinct CDR3 sequences listed, over 11% are singletons. The sequenced sample was a population of CD138-negative cells sorted from bone marrow. These receptors all come from a donor aged 40 or older with multiple myeloma. CDR3s include the opening cysteine and the closing phenylalanine or tryptophan. The order of the fields is CDR3 protein, CDR3 DNA, D gene, V gene, clone size, J gene. A D gene is named only where the DNA matches it firmly. A row's size may be missing; if present it is once, few, many or a size class.

CDR3aa: CASSVVLNTEAFF
CDR3nt: TGTGCCAGCAGCGTAGTGTTGAACACTGAAGCTTTCTTT
d_gene: -
v_gene: TRBV11-3
abundance: many
j_gene: TRBJ1-1

CDR3aa: CSVIDSATKYNYGYTF
CDR3nt: TGCAGCGTTATAGACAGTGCCACTAAGTATAACTATGGCTACACCTTC
d_gene: -
v_gene: TRBV29-1
abundance: many
j_gene: TRBJ1-2

CDR3aa: CASSLLTGELFF
CDR3nt: TGTGCCAGCAGCCTACTAACCGGGGAGCTGTTTTTT
d_gene: -
v_gene: TRBV6-5
abundance: many
j_gene: TRBJ2-2

CDR3aa: CANSLGGYRGRTEASF
CDR3nt: TGTGCCAACAGCTTAGGGGGATACAGGGGGAGGACTGAAGCTTCCTTT
d_gene: TRBD1
v_gene: TRBV7-8
abundance: -
j_gene: TRBJ1-1

CDR3aa: CASRGRDRRSANEKLFF
CDR3nt: TGCGCCAGCAGGGGCCGGGACAGACGATCGGCTAATGAAAAACTGTTTTTT
d_gene: TRBD1
v_gene: TRBV4-1
abundance: many
j_gene: TRBJ1-4

CDR3aa: CATSRAQGAGEAFF
CDR3nt: TGTGCCACCAGCAGAGCTCAGGGGGCCGGTGAAGCTTTCTTT
d_gene: TRBD1
v_gene: TRBV15
abundance: many
j_gene: TRBJ1-1

CDR3aa: CASSEGGENEKLFF
CDR3nt: TGTGCCAGCAGTGAAGGGGGCGAGAATGAAAAACTGTTTTTT
d_gene: TRBD1
v_gene: TRBV28
abundance: many
j_gene: TRBJ1-4

CDR3aa: CASSQEEALETQYF
CDR3nt: TGTGCCAGCAGCCAAGAGGAAGCCTTGGAGACCCAGTACTTC
d_gene: -
v_gene: TRBV4-2
abundance: many
j_gene: TRBJ2-5

CDR3aa: CAIRAGEGYTF
CDR3nt: TGTGCCATCCGGGCAGGGGAGGGCTACACCTTC
d_gene: -
v_gene: TRBV10-3
abundance: many
j_gene: TRBJ1-2

CDR3aa: CASSSGNSYEQYF
CDR3nt: TGTGCCAGCAGTTCAGGGAACTCCTACGAGCAGTACTTC
d_gene: -
v_gene: TRBV28
abundance: many
j_gene: TRBJ2-7

CDR3aa: CRVGVTGGAEAFF
CDR3nt: TGCAGGGTTGGGGTGACAGGGGGCGCTGAAGCATTCTTT
d_gene: TRBD1
v_gene: TRBV29-1
abundance: -
j_gene: TRBJ1-1

CDR3aa: CSASSFSSGVTDTQYF
CDR3nt: TGCAGTGCTAGTTCTTTTTCTAGCGGAGTCACAGATACGCAGTATTTT
d_gene: TRBD2
v_gene: TRBV20-1
abundance: many
j_gene: TRBJ2-3

CDR3aa: CASGLQETQYF
CDR3nt: TGTGCCAGCGGCCTCCAGGAGACCCAGTACTTC
d_gene: -
v_gene: TRBV11-3
abundance: many
j_gene: TRBJ2-5

CDR3aa: CASAPGGSGYGYTF
CDR3nt: TGCGCCAGCGCCCCCGGCGGGTCAGGCTATGGCTACACCTTC
d_gene: -
v_gene: TRBV5-1
abundance: -
j_gene: TRBJ1-2